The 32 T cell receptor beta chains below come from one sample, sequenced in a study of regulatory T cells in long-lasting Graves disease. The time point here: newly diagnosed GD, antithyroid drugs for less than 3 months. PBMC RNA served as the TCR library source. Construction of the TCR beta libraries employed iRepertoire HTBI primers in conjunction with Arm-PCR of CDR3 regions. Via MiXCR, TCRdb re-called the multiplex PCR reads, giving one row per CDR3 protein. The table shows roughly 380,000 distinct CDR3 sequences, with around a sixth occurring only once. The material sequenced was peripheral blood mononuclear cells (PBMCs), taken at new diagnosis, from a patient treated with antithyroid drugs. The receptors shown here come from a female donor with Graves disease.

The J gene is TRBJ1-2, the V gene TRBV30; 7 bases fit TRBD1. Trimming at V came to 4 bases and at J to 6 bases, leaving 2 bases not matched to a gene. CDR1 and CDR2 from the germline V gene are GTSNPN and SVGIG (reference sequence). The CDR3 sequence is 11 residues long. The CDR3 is CAWTGGHGYTF. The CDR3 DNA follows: TGTGCCTGGACAGGGGGACATGGCTACACCTTC.

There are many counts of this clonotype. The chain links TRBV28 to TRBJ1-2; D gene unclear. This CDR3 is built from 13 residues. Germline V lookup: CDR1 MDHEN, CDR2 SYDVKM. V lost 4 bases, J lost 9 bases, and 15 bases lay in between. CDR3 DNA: TGTGCCAGCAGTTCTGTTCCGGATCCGCGCTACACCTTC. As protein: CASSSVPDPRYTF.

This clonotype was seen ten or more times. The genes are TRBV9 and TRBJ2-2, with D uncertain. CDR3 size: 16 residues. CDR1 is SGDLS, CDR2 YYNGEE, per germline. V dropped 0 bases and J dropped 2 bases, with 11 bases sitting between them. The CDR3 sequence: CASSVVGIYNTGELFF. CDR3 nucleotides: TGTGCCAGCAGCGTAGTGGGAATTTACAACACCGGGGAGCTGTTTTTT.

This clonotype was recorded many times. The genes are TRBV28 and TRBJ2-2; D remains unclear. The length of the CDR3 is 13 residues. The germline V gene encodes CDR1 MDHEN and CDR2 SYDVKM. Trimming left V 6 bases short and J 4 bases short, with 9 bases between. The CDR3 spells CASSRLLTGELFF. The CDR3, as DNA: TGTGCCAGCAGCAGACTTCTCACCGGGGAGCTGTTTTTT.

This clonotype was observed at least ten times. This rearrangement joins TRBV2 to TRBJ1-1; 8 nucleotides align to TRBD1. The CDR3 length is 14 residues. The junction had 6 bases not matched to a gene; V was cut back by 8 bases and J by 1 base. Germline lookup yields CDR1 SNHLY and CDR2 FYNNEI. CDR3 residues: CASGTGPANTEAFF. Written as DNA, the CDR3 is TGTGCCAGCGGGACAGGACCGGCGAACACTGAAGCTTTCTTT.

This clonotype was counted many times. The CDR3 here is CASSLRGDPLNEQFF. In DNA, the CDR3 is TGTGCCAGCAGTTTACGGGGGGATCCTTTGAATGAGCAGTTCTTC. The chain employs TRBV28 and TRBJ2-1, with 7 bases fitting TRBD2. V shed 2 bases, J shed 7 bases, and the junction held 8 bases outside the gene matches. This CDR3 is 15 amino acids long. The germline CDR1 and CDR2 sequences are MDHEN and SYDVKM.

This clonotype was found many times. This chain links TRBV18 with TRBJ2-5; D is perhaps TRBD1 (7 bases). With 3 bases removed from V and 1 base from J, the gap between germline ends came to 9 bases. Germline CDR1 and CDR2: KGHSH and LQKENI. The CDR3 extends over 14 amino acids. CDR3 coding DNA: TGTGCCAGCTCACCGCGGGACAGCCAAGAGACCCAGTACTTC. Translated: CASSPRDSQETQYF.

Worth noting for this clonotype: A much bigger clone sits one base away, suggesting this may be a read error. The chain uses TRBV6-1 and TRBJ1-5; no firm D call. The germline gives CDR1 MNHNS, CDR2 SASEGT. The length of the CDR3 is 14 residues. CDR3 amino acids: CTSSLYASNQPQHF. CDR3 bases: TGTACCAGCAGCCTTTACGCTAGCAATCAGCCCCAGCATTTT.

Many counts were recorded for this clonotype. The CDR3 sequence: CASSPGTGGYGYTF. The CDR3 nucleotides are TGTGCCAGCAGCCCCGGGACAGGGGGCTATGGCTACACCTTC. This chain uses TRBV2 with TRBJ1-2; 11 bases map to TRBD1. With V trimmed by 6 bases and J by 4 bases, 4 bases remained unmatched. Looked up from germline, CDR1 is SNHLY and CDR2 is FYNNEI. The CDR3 is made up of 14 amino acids.

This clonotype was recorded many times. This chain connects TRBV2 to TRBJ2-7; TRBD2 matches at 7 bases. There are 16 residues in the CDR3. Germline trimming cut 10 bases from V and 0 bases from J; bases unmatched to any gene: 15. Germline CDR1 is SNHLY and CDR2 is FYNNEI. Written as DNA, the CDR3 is TGTGCCACCCAAATGGATTCAGCGGGGAACTCCTACGAGCAGTACTTC. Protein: CATQMDSAGNSYEQYF. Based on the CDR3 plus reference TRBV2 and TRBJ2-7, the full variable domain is EPEVTQTPSHQVTQMGQEVILRCVPISNHLYFYWYRQILGQKVEFLVSFYNNEISEKSEIFDDQFSVERPDGSNFTLKIRSTKLEDSAMYFCATQMDSAGNSYEQYFGPGTRLTVT.

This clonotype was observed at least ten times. CDR3 nucleotide sequence: TGTGCCAGCAGCCAAGCCCGCGGCGGGGATATGAACACTGAAGCTTTCTTT. This codes for CASSQARGGDMNTEAFF. V is TRBV3-1 and J is TRBJ1-1; no firm D call. The V gene's germline CDR1 is LGHDT and CDR2 YNNKEL (reference sequence). This CDR3 has 17 residues. V lost 1 base and J 0 bases, leaving 15 bases between the germline ends.

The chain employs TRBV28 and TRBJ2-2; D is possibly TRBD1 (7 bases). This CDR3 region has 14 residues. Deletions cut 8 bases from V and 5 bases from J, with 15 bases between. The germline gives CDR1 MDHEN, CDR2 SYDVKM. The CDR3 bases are TGTGCCAGCTGCCGGGACAGCGGGACCGGGGAGCTGTTTTTT. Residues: CASCRDSGTGELFF.

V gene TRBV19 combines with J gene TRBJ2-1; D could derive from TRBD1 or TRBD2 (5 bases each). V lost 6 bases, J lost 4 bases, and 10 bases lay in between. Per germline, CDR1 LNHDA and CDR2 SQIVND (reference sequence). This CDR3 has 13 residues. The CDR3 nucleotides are TGTGCCAGTAGACCCGGGACGTACAATGAGCAGTTCTTC. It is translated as CASRPGTYNEQFF.

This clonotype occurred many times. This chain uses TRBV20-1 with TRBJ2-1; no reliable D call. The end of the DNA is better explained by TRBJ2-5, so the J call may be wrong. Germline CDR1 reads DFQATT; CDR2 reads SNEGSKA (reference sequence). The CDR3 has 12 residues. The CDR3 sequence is CSARGDQETQYF. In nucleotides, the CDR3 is TGCAGTGCTAGAGGGGACCAAGAGACCCAGTACTTC.

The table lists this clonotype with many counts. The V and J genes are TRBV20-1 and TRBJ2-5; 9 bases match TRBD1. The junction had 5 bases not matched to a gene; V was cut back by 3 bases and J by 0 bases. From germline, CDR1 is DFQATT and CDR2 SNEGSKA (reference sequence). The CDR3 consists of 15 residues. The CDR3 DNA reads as TGCAGTGCTAGGAGTACAGGGGGCAACCAAGAGACCCAGTACTTC. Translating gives CSARSTGGNQETQYF.

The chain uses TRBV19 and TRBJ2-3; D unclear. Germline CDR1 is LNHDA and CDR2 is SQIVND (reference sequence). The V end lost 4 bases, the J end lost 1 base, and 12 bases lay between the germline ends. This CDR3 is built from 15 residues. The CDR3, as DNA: TGTGCCAGTAGTAGGGTCGCCCGGGGCACAGATACGCAGTATTTT. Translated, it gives CASSRVARGTDTQYF.

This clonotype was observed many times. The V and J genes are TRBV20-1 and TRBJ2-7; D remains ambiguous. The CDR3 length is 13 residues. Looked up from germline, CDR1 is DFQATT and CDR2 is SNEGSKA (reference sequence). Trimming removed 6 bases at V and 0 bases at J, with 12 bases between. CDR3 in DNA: TGCAGTGCAAAGGCCCAGGACTCCTACGAGCAGTACTTC. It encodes CSAKAQDSYEQYF.

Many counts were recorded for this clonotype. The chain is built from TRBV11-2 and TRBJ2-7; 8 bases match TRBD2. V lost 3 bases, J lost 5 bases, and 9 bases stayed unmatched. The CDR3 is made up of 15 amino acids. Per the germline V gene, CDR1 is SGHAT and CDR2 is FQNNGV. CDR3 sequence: CASSFFGGAPHEQYF. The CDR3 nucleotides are TGTGCCAGCAGCTTTTTCGGGGGGGCGCCCCACGAGCAGTACTTC.

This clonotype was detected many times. CDR3 loop: CASSSSGDREREQYF. The CDR3 nucleotides read TGTGCCAGCAGTTCGTCCGGTGACAGGGAAAGGGAGCAGTACTTC. The chain has TRBV28 and TRBJ2-7; 7 nucleotides align to TRBD1. Germline V lookup: CDR1 MDHEN, CDR2 SYDVKM. V shed 4 bases, J shed 7 bases, and the junction held 13 bases outside the gene matches. This CDR3 is 15 amino acids long.

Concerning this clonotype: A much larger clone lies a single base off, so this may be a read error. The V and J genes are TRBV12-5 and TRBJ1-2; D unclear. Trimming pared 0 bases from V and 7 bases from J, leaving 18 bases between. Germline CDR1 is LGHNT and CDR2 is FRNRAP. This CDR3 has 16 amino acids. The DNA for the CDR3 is TGTGCTAGTGGTTTGGTATTCTCGGTCGCCCTCTGTGGCTACACCTTC. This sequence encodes CASGLVFSVALCGYTF.

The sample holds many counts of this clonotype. The CDR3 DNA follows: TGTGCCAGCAGGGATGCCGGGAACACTGAAGCTTTCTTT. It translates to CASRDAGNTEAFF. V usage is TRBV6-1 and J usage is TRBJ1-1, with unresolved D. Trimming removed 6 bases at V and 1 base at J, with 9 bases between. The CDR3 runs 13 residues. Per the germline V gene, CDR1 is MNHNS and CDR2 is SASEGT.

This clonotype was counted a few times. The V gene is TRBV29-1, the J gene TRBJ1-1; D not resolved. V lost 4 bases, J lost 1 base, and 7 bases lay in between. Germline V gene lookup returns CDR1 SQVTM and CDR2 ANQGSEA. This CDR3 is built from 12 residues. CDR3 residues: CSVGDTNTEAFF. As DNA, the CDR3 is TGCAGCGTTGGAGACACGAACACTGAAGCTTTCTTT.

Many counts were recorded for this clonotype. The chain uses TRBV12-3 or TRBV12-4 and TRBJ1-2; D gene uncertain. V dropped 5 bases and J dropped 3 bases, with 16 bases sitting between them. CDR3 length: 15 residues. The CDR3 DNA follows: TGTGCCAGCAGTGGGAGTGACCAGCCTGACTATGGCTACACCTTC. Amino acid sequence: CASSGSDQPDYGYTF.

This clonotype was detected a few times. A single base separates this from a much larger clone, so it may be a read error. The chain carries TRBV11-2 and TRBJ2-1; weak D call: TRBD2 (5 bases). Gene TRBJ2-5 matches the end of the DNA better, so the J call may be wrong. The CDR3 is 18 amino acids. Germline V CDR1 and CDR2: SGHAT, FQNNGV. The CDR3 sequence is CASSQDHGLEELQETQYF. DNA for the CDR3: TGTGCCAGCAGCCAGGATCATGGACTCGAGGAGCTCCAAGAGACCCAGTACTTC.

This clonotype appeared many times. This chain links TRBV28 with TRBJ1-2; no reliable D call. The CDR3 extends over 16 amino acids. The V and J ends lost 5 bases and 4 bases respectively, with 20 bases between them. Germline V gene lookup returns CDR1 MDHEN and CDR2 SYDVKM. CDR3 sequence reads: CASSTPALFGGYGYTF. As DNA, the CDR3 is TGTGCCAGCAGTACCCCTGCCTTATTCGGTGGCTATGGCTACACCTTC.

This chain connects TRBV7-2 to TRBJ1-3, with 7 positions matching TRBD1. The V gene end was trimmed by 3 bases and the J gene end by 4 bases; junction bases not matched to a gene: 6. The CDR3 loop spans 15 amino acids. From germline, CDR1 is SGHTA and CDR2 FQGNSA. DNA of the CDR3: TGTGCCAGCAGCTTTCACAGGGGATTAGGAAACACCATATATTTT. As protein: CASSFHRGLGNTIYF.

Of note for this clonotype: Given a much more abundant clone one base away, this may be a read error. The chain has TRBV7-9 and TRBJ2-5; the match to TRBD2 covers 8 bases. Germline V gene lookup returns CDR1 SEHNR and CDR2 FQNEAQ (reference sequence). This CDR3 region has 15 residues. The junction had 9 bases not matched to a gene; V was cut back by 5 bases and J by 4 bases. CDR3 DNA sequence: TGTGCCAGCAGCGGAATAGCGGGGTACCGAGAGACCCAGTACTTC. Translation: CASSGIAGYRETQYF.

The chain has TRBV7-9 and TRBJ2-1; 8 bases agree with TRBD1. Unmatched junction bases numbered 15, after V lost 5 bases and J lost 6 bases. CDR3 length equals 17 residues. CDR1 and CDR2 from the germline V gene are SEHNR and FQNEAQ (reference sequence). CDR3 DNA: TGTGCCAGCAGCCCGTGGGGCGGGACAGGAGGAATCAATGAGCAGTTCTTC. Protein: CASSPWGGTGGINEQFF.

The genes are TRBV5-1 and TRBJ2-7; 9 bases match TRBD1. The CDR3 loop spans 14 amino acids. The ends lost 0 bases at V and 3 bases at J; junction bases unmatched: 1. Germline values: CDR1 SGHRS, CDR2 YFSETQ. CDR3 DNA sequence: TGCGCCAGCAGCTTGGAGGGACAGGGCTACGAGCAGTACTTC. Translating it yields CASSLEGQGYEQYF. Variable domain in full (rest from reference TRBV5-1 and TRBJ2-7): KAGVTQTPRYLIKTRGQQVTLSCSPISGHRSVSWYQQTPGQGLQFLFEYFSETQRNKGNFPGRFSGRQFSNSRSEMNVSTLELGDSALYLCASSLEGQGYEQYFGPGTRLTVT.

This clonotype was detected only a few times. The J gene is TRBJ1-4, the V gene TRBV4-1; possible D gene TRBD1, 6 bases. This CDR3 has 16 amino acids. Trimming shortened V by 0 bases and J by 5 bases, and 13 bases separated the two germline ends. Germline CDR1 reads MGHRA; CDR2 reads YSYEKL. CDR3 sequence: CASSQDGGGLNEKLFF. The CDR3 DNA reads TGCGCCAGCAGCCAAGATGGGGGGGGCCTGAATGAAAAACTGTTTTTT.

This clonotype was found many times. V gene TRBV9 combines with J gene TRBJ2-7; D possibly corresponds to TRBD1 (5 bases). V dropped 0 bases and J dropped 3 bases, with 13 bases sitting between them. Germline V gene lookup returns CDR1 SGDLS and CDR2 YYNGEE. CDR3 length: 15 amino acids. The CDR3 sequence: CASSVAQGTGYEQYF. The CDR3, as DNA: TGTGCCAGCAGCGTAGCGCAGGGCACAGGCTACGAGCAGTACTTC.

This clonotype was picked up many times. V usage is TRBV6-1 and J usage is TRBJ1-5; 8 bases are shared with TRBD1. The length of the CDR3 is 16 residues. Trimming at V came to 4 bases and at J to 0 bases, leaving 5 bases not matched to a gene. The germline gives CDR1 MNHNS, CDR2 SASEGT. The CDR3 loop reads CASSAVTGASNQPQHF. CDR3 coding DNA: TGTGCCAGCAGTGCCGTGACAGGGGCTAGCAATCAGCCCCAGCATTTT.